Below, one TCR beta chain is given with its context. Source study methods: Amplification of reference gene primers was used by the study to estimate nucleated cell counts. The repertoire was sequenced with immunoSEQ multiplex PCR; TCRdb's copy has only in-frame clones and lacks some. The D gene and trimming were derived from the DNA, and the V and J assignments and clone size from that table. This sample has some 260,000 clones, with around 88% found just once. The data stem from a study of blood T cell repertoires in COVID-19. About the research overall: Samples of COVID-19 (acute and convalescent) were obtained from the United States, Italy and Spain. Sources were T cells, B-cell-depleted T cells, or PBMCs; the material itself was cDNA or gDNA.

In germline, CDR1 is MGHRA, CDR2 YSYEKL. Trimming left V 0 bases short and J 8 bases short, with 16 bases between. The length of the CDR3 is 15 residues. The source material was peripheral blood. This sequence was found in a man older than 75 with acute or convalescent COVID-19. V gene TRBV4-1 combines with J gene TRBJ1-2; TRBD1 is a possible D gene (6 bases). DNA of the CDR3: TGCGCCAGCAGCCAAGATCAGGGGTTATCGGGCGGCTACACCTTC. Its protein product is CASSQDQGLSGGYTF.